This T cell receptor beta chain was identified in a study of identical twins. Study-level results: Memory repertoires lacked the insertion deficit that abundant cord blood beta clonotypes showed. Interpretation of the results relied on cross-sectional statistical analysis and not on following the same donors. Among monozygotic twins, out-of-frame TCR alpha sharing exceeded what models predicted.

TCRdb reprocessed the 5' RACE reads with MiXCR, giving one entry per CDR3 protein. This sample has hundreds of thousands of distinct CDR3 sequences, with around 6.1% found just once. The germline CDR1 and CDR2 sequences are SGHVS and FNYEAQ. V was cut by 1 base and J by 7 bases, with 16 bases left in between. The CDR3 contains 16 residues. Details on this clonotype: Antigen: not known.

The receptor was derived from a man aged 18 to 29 in good health. This chain links TRBV7-6 with TRBJ2-2; no firm D call. The sequencing sample was made of naive T cells sorted from blood. The CDR3 coding sequence is TGTGCCAGCAGCTTAGAGTCGCAGCCCGGCAACGGGGAGCTGTTTTTT. Amino acids: CASSLESQPGNGELFF.